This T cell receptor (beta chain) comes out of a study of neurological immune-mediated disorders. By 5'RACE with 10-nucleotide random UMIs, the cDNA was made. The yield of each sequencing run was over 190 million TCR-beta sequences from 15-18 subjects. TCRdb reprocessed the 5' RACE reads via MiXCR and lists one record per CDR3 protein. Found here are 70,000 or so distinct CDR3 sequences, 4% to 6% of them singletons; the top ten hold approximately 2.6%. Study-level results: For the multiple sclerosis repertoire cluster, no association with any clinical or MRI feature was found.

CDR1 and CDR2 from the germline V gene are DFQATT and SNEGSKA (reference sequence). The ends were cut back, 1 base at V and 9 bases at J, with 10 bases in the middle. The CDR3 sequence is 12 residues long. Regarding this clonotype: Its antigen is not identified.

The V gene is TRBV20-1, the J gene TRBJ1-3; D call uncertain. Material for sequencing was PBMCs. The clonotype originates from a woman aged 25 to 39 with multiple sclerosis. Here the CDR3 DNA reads TGCAGTGCTAGAGCGGTGGGATCCACCATATATTTT. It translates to CSARAVGSTIYF.